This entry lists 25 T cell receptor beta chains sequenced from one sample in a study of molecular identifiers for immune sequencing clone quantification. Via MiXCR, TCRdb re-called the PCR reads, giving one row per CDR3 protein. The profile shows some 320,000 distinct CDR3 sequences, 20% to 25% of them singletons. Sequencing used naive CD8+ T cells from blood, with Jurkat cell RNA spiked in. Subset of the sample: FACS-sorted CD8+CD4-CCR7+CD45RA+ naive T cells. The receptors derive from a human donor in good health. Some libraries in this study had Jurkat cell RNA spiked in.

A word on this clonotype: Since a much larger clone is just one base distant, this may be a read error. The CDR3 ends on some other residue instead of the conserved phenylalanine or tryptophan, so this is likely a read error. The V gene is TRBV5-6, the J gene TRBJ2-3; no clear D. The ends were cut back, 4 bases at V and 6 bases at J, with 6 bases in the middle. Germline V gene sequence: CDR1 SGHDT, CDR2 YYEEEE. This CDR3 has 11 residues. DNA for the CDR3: TGTGCCAGCAGCCGGTCGGATACGCAGTATTCT. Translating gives CASSRSDTQYS.

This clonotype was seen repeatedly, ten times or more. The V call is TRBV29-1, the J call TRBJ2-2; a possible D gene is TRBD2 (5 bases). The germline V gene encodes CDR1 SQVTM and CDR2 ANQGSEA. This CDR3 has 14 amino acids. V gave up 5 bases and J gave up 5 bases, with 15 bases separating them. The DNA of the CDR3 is TGCAGCGTTCCAGCCGGGGTGGGGACCGGGGAGCTGTTTTTT. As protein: CSVPAGVGTGELFF.

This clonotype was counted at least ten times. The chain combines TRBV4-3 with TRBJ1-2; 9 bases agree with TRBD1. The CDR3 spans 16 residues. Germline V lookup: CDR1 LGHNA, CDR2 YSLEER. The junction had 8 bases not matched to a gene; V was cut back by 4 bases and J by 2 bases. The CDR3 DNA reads TGCGCCAGCAGCCGCGTGACAGGGGGAGAGAACTATGGCTACACCTTC. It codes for CASSRVTGGENYGYTF.

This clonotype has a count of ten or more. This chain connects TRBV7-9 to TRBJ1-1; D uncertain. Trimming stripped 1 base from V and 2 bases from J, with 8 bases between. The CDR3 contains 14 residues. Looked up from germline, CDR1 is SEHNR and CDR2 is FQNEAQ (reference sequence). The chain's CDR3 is CASSLDIGNTEAFF. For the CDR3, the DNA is TGTGCCAGCAGCTTAGATATCGGAAACACTGAAGCTTTCTTT.

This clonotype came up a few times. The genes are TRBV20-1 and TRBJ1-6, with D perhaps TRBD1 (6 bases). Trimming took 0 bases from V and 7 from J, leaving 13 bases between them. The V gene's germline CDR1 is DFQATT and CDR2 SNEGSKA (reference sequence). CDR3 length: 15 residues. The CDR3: CSARDLGQMNSPLHF. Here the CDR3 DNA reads TGCAGTGCTAGAGATTTGGGACAAATGAATTCACCCCTCCACTTT.

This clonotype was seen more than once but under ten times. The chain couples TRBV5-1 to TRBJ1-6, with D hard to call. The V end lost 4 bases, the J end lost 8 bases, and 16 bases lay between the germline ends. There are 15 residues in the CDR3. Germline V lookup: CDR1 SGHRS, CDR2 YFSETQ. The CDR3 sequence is CASSPWEDGDSPLHF. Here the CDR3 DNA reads TGCGCCAGCAGCCCGTGGGAGGACGGAGATTCACCCCTCCACTTT.

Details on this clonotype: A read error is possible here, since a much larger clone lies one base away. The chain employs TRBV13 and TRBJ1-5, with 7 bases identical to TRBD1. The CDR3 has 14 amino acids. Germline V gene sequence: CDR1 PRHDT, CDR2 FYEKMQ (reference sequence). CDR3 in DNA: TGTGCCGGCAGCGGGGGACAGACTAATCAGCCCCAGCATTTT. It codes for CAGSGGQTNQPQHF. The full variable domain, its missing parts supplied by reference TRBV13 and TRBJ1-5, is AAGVIQSPRHLIKEKRETATLKCYPIPRHDTVYWYQQGPGQDPQFLISFYEKMQSDKGSIPDRFSAQQFSDYHSELNMSSLELGDSALYFCAGSGGQTNQPQHFGDGTRLSIL.

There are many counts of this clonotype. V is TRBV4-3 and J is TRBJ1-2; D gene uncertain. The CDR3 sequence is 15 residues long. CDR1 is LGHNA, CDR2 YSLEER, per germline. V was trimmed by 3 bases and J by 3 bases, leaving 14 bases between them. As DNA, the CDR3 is TGCGCCAGCAGCCAGCTAATCCACCCCCACTATGGCTACACCTTC. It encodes CASSQLIHPHYGYTF.

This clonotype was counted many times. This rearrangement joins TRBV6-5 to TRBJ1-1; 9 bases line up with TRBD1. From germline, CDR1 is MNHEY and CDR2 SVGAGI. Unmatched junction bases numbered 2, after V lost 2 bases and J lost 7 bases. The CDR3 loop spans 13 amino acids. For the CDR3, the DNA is TGTGCCAGCAGTTACGGGACAGGGCGTGAAGCTTTCTTT. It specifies CASSYGTGREAFF.

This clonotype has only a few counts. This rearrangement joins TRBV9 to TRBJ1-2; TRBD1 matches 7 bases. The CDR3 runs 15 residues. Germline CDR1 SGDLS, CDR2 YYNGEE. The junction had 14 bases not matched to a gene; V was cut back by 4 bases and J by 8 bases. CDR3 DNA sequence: TGTGCCAGCAGCCCGTGGGACAGCCAAATAGGGGGCTACACCTTC. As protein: CASSPWDSQIGGYTF. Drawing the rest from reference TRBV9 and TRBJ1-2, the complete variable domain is DSGVTQTPKHLITATGQRVTLRCSPRSGDLSVYWYQQSLDQGLQFLIQYYNGEERAKGNILERFSAQQFPDLHSELNLSSLELGDSALYFCASSPWDSQIGGYTFGSGTRLTVV.

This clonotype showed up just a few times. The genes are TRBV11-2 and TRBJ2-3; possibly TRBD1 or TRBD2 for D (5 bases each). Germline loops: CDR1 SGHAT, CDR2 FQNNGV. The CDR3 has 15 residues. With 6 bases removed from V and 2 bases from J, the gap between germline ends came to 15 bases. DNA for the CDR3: TGTGCCAGCAGTGAGGGGAGCGGAAACACAGATACGCAGTATTTT. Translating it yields CASSEGSGNTDTQYF.

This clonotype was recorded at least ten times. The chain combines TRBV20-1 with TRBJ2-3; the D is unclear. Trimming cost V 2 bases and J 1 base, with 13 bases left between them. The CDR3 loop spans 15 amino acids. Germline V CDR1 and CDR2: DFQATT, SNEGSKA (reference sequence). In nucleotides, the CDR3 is TGCAGTGCTAGACCGTTCGAGGAGCGCACAGATACGCAGTATTTT. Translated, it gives CSARPFEERTDTQYF.

The CDR3, as DNA: TGTGCCAGCAGCTCAGTAATTGGGAACTATGGCTACACCTTC. It yields the protein CASSSVIGNYGYTF. The chain recombines TRBV5-6 with TRBJ1-2; D not resolved. The CDR3 has 14 amino acids. Germline lookup yields CDR1 SGHDT and CDR2 YYEEEE. The germline V and J ends were trimmed by 3 bases and 2 bases, with 11 bases remaining between them.

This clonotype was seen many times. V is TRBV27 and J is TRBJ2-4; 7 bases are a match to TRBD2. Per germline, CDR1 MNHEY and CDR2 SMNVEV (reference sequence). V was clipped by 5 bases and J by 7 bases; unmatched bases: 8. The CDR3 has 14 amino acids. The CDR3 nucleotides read TGTGCCAGCAGTACGGGAGGTCGGAGGAACATTCAGTACTTC. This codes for CASSTGGRRNIQYF.

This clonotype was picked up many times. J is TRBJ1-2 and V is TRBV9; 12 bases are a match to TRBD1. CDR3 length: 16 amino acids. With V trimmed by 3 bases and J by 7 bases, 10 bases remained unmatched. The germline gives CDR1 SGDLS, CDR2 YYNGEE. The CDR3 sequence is CASSATAGQGARGYTF. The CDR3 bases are TGTGCCAGCAGCGCAACCGCGGGACAGGGGGCGCGTGGCTACACCTTC.

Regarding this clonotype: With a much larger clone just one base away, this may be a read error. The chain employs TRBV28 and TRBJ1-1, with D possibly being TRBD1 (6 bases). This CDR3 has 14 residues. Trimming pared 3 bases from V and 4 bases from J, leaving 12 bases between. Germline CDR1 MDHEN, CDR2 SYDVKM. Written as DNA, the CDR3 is TGTGCCAGCAGTTTTGACCAGGGGTTCACTGAAGCTTTCTTT. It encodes CASSFDQGFTEAFF.

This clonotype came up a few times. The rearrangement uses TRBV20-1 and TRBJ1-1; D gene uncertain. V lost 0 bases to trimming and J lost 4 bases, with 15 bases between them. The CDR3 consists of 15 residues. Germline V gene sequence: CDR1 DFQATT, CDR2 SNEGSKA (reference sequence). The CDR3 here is CSARDLKGGSTEAFF. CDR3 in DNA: TGCAGTGCTAGAGACCTGAAGGGAGGAAGCACTGAAGCTTTCTTT.

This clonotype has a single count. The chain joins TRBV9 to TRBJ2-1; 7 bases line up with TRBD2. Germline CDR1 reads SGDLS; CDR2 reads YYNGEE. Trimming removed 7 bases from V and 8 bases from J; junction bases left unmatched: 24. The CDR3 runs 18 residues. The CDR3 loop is CASGGREFSIQESDEQFF. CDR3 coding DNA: TGTGCCAGCGGCGGGAGAGAGTTTTCGATCCAGGAGAGCGATGAGCAGTTCTTC.

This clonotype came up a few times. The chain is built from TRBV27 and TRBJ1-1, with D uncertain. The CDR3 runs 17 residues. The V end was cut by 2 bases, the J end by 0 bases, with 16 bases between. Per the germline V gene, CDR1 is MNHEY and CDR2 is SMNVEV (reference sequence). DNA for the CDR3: TGTGCCAGCAGTTTAAGTTGGTGGGGTTTGATGAACACTGAAGCTTTCTTT. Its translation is CASSLSWWGLMNTEAFF.

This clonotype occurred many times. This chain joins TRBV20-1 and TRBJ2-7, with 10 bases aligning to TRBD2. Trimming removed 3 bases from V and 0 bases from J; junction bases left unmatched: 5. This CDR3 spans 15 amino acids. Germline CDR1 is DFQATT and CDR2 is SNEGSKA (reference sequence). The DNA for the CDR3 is TGCAGTGCTAGCTCTAGCGGGGGTCTCTCCTACGAGCAGTACTTC. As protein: CSASSSGGLSYEQYF.

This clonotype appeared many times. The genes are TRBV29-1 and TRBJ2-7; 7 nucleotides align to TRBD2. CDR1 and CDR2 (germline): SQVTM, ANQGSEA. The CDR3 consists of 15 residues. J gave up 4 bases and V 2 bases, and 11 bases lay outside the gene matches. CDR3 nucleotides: TGCAGCGTTGAATGGGCTGGCCAAGCGGGGTACGAGCAGTACTTC. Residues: CSVEWAGQAGYEQYF.

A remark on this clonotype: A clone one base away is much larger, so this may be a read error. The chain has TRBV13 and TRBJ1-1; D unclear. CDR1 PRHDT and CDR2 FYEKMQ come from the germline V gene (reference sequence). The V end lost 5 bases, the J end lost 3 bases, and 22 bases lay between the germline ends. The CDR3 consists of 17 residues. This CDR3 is CASSLPPHMNPYTEAFF. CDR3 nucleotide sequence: TGTGCCAGCAGCCTCCCACCGCACATGAATCCGTACACTGAAGCTTTCTTT. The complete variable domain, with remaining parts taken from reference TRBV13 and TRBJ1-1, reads AAGVIQSPRHLIKEKRETATLKCYPIPRHDTVYWYQQGPGQDPQFLISFYEKMQSDKGSIPDRFSAQQFSDYHSELNMSSLELGDSALYFCASSLPPHMNPYTEAFFGQGTRLTVV.

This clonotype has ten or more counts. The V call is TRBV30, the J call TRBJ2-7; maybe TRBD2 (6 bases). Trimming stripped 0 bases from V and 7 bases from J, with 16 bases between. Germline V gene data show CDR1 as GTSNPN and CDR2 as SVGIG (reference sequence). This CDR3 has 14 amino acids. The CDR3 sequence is CAWSVASAVGEQYF. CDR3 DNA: TGTGCCTGGAGTGTAGCTAGCGCGGTGGGGGAGCAGTACTTC.

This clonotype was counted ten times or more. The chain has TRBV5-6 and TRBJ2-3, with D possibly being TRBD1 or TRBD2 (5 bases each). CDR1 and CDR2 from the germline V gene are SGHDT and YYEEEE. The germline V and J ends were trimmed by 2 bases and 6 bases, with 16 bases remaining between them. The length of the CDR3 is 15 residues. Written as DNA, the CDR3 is TGTGCCAGCAGCTTTTGGGGGAGCCCGTCGGATACGCAGTATTTT. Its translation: CASSFWGSPSDTQYF.

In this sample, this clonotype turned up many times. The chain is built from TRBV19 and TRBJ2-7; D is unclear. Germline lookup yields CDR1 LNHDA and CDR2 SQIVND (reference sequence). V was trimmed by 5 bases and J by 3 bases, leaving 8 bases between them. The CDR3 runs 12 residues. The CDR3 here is CASSPSNYEQYF. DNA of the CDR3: TGTGCCAGTAGTCCCTCGAACTACGAGCAGTACTTC.